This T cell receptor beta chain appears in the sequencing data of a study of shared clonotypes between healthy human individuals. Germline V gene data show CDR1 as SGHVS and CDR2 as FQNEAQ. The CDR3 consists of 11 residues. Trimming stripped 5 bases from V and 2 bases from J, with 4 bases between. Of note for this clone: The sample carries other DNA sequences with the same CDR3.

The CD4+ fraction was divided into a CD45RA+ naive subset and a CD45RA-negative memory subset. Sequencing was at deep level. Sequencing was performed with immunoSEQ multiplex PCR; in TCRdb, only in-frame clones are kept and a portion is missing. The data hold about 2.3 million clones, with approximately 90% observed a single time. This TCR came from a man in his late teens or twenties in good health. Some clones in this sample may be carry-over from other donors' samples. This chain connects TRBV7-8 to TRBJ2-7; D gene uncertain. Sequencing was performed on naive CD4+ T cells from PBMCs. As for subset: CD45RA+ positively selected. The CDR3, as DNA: TGTGCCAGCAGCGCCGCCTACGAGCAGTACTTC. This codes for CASSAAYEQYF.